Listed below are T cell receptor beta chains from one sample, sequenced in a study of T cells in Graves' hyperthyroidism and ophthalmopathy. TCRdb analysed the multiplex PCR reads with MiXCR anew, one entry per CDR3 protein. The sample contains 550,000 to 800,000 distinct CDR3 sequences, roughly 15% of which appear only once. Sequenced material: blood. The receptors come from a man aged 18 to 29 with Graves' hyperthyroidism. The CDR3 runs from the conserved cysteine through the conserved F or W. A D gene is named only where the DNA matches it firmly. Clone size is stated in some rows and not others, as once, few, many or a class when expanded.

V gene,clone size,J gene,D gene,CDR3 DNA,CDR3 protein
TRBV27,many,TRBJ2-2,NA,TGTGCCAGCACCCCGGGACCTTCCGGTCCGAACACCGGGGAGCTGTTTTTT,CASTPGPSGPNTGELFF
TRBV7-2,NA,TRBJ2-5,NA,TGTGCCAGCAGCTACCGCAGCGGAGAGACCCAGTACTTC,CASSYRSGETQYF
TRBV5-1,few,TRBJ2-7,NA,TGCGCCAGCAGCTTGGTTGGCACTCCTCGGGAGCAGTACTTC,CASSLVGTPREQYF
TRBV12-3/TRBV12-4,many,TRBJ2-5,TRBD2,TGTGCCAGCACATGGACTAGCGGACAAGAGACCCAGTACTTC,CASTWTSGQETQYF
TRBV4-1,NA,TRBJ1-4,NA,TGCGCCAGCAGCCAAGTTTCCTGGTCTAATGAAAAACTGTTTTTT,CASSQVSWSNEKLFF
TRBV28,NA,TRBJ2-5,TRBD2,TGTGCCACCATCGGGGCTAGCGGGGGTAGACGGACCCAGTACTTC,CATIGASGGRRTQYF
TRBV5-1,many,TRBJ2-1,TRBD2,TGCGCCAGCAGCTTTGGGGCGGGAGGTCCCTACAATGAGCAGTTCTTC,CASSFGAGGPYNEQFF
TRBV12-5,many,TRBJ1-1,NA,TGTGCTAGTGGTCCACCGTCTTGGCAGTGGGGAGGCACTGAAGCTTTCTTT,CASGPPSWQWGGTEAFF
TRBV29-1,NA,TRBJ2-5,NA,TGCAGCGTTGAAGATGCCCACGAGACCCAGTACTTC,CSVEDAHETQYF
TRBV20-1,NA,TRBJ2-1,TRBD2,TGCAGTGCTAGATGGCTAGCGGGAGGGCCCTTCTACAATGAGCAGTTCTTC,CSARWLAGGPFYNEQFF
TRBV20-1,few,TRBJ2-3,NA,TGCAGTGTTGGACCACCCAGCGACAGCACAGATACGCAGTATTTT,CSVGPPSDSTDTQYF
TRBV2,NA,TRBJ2-7,NA,TGTGCCAGCTTCGAAACGAAGGCAACCTACGAGCAGTACTTC,CASFETKATYEQYF
TRBV10-3,NA,TRBJ2-2,NA,TGTGCCGCTAGCGAGGGTCCAGGCGGGCCGAACACCGGGGGGCTGTTTTTT,CAASEGPGGPNTGGLFF
TRBV5-4,NA,TRBJ2-7,TRBD2,TGTGCCAGCAGCTTGGCGGGACTAGCGGACGAGCAGTACTTC,CASSLAGLADEQYF
TRBV7-6,few,TRBJ2-3,NA,TGTGCCAGCAGCTCTTTAAAGGGTAACCCAGATACGCAGTATTTT,CASSSLKGNPDTQYF
TRBV28,NA,TRBJ2-2,NA,TGTGCCAGCAGTCTCACGGGACCCCTGAGCACCGGGGAGCTGTTTTTT,CASSLTGPLSTGELFF
TRBV30,NA,TRBJ2-2,TRBD2,TGTGCCTGGAGTGTACTAGCGACCGGGGAGCTGTTTTTT,CAWSVLATGELFF
TRBV19,few,TRBJ2-1,TRBD2,TGTGCCAGTAGTATCGGTAGCGGGAGAGGTGGTGAGCAGTTCTTC,CASSIGSGRGGEQFF
TRBV5-1,NA,TRBJ2-7,TRBD1,TGCGCCAGCAGTACCGGGACAGGGAGGGACGAGCAGTACTTC,CASSTGTGRDEQYF
TRBV13,few,TRBJ2-7,TRBD1,TGTGCCAGCAGCTTTACCGGACAGGGGCCAGAGCAGTACTTC,CASSFTGQGPEQYF
TRBV3-1,few,TRBJ2-7,NA,TGTGCCAGCAGCCATCAGGGGCCCAACTACGAGCAGTACTTC,CASSHQGPNYEQYF
TRBV6-5,NA,TRBJ2-2,NA,TGTGCCAGCAGTTACTCACCGACAGTGAGGACCGGGGAGCTGTTTTTT,CASSYSPTVRTGELFF
TRBV2,NA,TRBJ1-1,TRBD1,TGTGCCAGCAGTGACCGGACAGGGGACACTGAAGCTTTCTTT,CASSDRTGDTEAFF
TRBV6-9,NA,TRBJ1-5,NA,TGTGCCAGCAGTTCCGCAGGGGTCTTTCATCAGCCCCAGCATTTT,CASSSAGVFHQPQHF
TRBV11-1,NA,TRBJ2-7,NA,TGTGCCAGCAGCCGGGGGATACGGGAGCAGTACTTC,CASSRGIREQYF
TRBV24-1,once,TRBJ1-4,NA,TGTGTCACCAGTGATTCCGGACAGAACAATGAAAAACTGTTTTTT,CVTSDSGQNNEKLFF
TRBV28,few,TRBJ1-6,NA,TGTGCCAGCACGAAGAAGACAGCGTCGGGTAATTCACCCCTCCACTTT,CASTKKTASGNSPLHF
TRBV6-1,many,TRBJ2-7,NA,TGTGCCAACCCCTACGAGCAGTACTTC,CANPYEQYF
TRBV4-1,NA,TRBJ2-4,NA,TGCGCCAGCAGCCAAGGGATATTTCAGGGTATGGGGACTGAGGTTCAGTACTTC,CASSQGIFQGMGTEVQYF
TRBV6-1,many,TRBJ2-5,NA,TGTGCCAGCAGTGCACGCCGGGAGACCCAGTACTTC,CASSARRETQYF
TRBV2,few,TRBJ1-1,NA,TGTGCCACCTTCAAATGGGTAAACACTGAAGCTTTCTTT,CATFKWVNTEAFF
TRBV28,NA,TRBJ1-1,NA,TGTGCCAGCAGCAAGCAATACACTGAAGCTTTCTTT,CASSKQYTEAFF
TRBV29-1,NA,TRBJ2-3,TRBD1,TGCAGCGCCAGCGCCCGGACAGGGAAGTCAGATACGCAGTATTTT,CSASARTGKSDTQYF
TRBV27,many,TRBJ2-7,TRBD2,TGTGCCAGCAGTTTCATAGCGGGAGGGCCTTACGAGCAGTACTTC,CASSFIAGGPYEQYF
TRBV6-1,many,TRBJ1-2,TRBD1,TGTGCCAGCAGTGGAGGGGGACAGAACTATGGCTACACCTTC,CASSGGGQNYGYTF
TRBV20-1,few,TRBJ2-5,TRBD1,TGCAGCGTTATCCCAGGGGGCGCCTCTTTGCGAGAGACCCAGTACTTC,CSVIPGGASLRETQYF
TRBV25-1,NA,TRBJ2-2,NA,TGTGCCAGCAGTGAATCGAAGGGTTTAGGGACGAACACCGGGGAGCTGTTTTTT,CASSESKGLGTNTGELFF
TRBV7-9,many,TRBJ2-7,NA,TGTGCCAGCGGCAATCGGGGAAGCGAGCAGTACTTC,CASGNRGSEQYF